This record concerns one TCR beta chain sequence. Followed over time, Seattle patients had been enrolled while infection was active. The CDR3 sequence is 15 residues long. The germline gives CDR1 SGHDT, CDR2 YYEEEE. V lost 4 bases to trimming and J lost 0 bases, with 11 bases between them. The data are from a study of blood T cell repertoires in COVID-19. Study summary: Samples came from the United States, Italy and Spain, spanning acute and convalescent COVID-19.

Only in-frame clones appear in the TCRdb table, and some are missing; sequencing was by immunoSEQ multiplex PCR. The sample carries over 150,000 clones, over 75% recorded once. Sequencing was carried out using peripheral blood. This rearrangement joins TRBV5-6 to TRBJ1-5, with D tentatively TRBD1 (6 bases). The source of this sequence is a man aged 55 to 70 with COVID-19, enrolled during active disease. The CDR3 sequence is CASSRTVTSNQPQHF. The CDR3 DNA reads as TGTGCCAGCAGCCGGACAGTGACTAGCAATCAGCCCCAGCATTTT.